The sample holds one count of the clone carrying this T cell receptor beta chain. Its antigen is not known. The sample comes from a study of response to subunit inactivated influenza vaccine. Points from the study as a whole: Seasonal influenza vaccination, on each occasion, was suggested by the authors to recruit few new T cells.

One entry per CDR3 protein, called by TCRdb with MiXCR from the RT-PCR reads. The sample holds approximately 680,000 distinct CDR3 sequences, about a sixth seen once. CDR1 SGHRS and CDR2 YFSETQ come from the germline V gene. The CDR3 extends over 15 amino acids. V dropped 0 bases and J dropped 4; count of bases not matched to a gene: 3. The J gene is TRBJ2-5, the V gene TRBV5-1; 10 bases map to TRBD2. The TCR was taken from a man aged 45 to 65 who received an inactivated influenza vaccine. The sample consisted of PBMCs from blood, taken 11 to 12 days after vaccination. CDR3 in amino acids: CASSLASGRVETQYF. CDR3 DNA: TGCGCCAGCAGCTTGGCTAGCGGGAGAGTAGAGACCCAGTACTTC.